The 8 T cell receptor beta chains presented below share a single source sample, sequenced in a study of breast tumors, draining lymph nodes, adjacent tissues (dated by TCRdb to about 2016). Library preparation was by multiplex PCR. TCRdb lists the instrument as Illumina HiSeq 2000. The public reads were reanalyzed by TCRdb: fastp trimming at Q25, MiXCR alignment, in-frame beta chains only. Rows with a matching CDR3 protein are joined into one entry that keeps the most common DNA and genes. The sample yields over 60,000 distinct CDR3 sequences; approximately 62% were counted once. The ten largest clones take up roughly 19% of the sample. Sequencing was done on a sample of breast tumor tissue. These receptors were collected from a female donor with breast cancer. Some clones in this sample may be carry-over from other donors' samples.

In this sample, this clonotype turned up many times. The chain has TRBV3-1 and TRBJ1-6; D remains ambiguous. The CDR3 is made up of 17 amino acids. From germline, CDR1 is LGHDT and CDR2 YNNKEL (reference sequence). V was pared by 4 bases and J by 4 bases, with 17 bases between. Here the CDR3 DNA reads TGTGCCAGCAGCCTAGGGCCAACTGAACAATATAATTCACCCCTCCACTTT. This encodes CASSLGPTEQYNSPLHF.

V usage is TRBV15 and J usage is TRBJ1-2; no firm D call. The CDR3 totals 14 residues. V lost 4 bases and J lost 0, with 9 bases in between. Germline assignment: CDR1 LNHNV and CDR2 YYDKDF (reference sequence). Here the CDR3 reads CATSKGFPNYGYTF. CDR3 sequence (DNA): TGTGCCACCAGCAAGGGTTTTCCTAACTATGGCTACACCTTC.

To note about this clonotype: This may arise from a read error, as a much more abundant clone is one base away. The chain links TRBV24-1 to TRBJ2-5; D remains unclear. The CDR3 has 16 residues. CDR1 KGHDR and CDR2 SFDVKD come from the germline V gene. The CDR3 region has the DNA TGTGCCGCCAGTAGCAGGCCGGGCCCGAGCACGGAGACCCAGTACTTC. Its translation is CAASSRPGPSTETQYF.

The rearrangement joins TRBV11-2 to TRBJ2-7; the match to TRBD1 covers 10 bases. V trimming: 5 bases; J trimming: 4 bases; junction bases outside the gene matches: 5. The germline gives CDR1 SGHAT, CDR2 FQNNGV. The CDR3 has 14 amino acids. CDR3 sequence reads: CASSSTGQGYEQYF. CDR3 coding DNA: TGTGCCAGCAGCAGCACGGGACAGGGGTACGAGCAGTACTTC.

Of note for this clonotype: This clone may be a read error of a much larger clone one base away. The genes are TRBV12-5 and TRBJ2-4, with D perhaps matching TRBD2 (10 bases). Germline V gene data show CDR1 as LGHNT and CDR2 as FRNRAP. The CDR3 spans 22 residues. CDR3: CASGPDRGEISGRVGAKSIQYF. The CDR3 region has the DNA TGTGCTAGTGGGCCAGACAGGGGGGAAATAAGCGGGAGGGTAGGGGCCAAAAGCATTCAGTACTTC. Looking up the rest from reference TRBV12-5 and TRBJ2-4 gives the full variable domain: DARVTQTPRHKVTEMGQEVTMRCQPILGHNTVFWYRQTMMQGLELLAYFRNRAPLDDSGMPKDRFSAEMPDATLATLKIQPSEPRDSAVYFCASGPDRGEISGRVGAKSIQYFGAGTRLSVL.

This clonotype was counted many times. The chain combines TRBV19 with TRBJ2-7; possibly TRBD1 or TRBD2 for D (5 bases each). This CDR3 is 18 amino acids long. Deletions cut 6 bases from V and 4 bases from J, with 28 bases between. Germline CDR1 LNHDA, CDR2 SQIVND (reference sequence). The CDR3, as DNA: TGTGCCAGTAGCTATTCCAGTCCGGGACGAAGAAAAGATTACGAGCAGTACTTC. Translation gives CASSYSSPGRRKDYEQYF. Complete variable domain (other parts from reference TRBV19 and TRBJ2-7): DGGITQSPKYLFRKEGQNVTLSCEQNLNHDAMYWYRQDPGQGLRLIYYSQIVNDFQKGDIAEGYSVSREKKESFPLTVTSAQKNPTAFYLCASSYSSPGRRKDYEQYFGPGTRLTVT.

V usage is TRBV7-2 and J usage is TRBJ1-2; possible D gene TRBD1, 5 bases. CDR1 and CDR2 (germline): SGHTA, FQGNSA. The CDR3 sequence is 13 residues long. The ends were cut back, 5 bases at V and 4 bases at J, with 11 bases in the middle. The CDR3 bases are TGTGCCAGCAGCCGGACAAACCCCTATGGCTACACCTTC. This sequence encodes CASSRTNPYGYTF.

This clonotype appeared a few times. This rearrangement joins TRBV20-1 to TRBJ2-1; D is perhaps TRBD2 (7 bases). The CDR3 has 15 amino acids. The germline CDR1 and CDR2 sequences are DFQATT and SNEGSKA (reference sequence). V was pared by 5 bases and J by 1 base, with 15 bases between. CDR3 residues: CSAPGAGVSYNEQFF. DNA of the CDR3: TGCAGTGCTCCGGGGGCGGGAGTGTCCTACAATGAGCAGTTCTTC.